Below, one T cell receptor beta chain is given with its context. The entry originates in a study of cytomegalovirus exposure and HLA in healthy donors. Amplification used 60 Vbeta primers and 13 Jbeta primers. Method: immunoSEQ multiplex PCR; TCRdb's copy keeps in-frame clones and lacks some. Here the sample spans 150,000 to 200,000 clones, about 73% being singletons. Looked up from germline, CDR1 is MNHNY and CDR2 is SVGAGI (reference sequence). With 6 bases removed from V and 9 bases from J, the gap between germline ends came to 18 bases. This CDR3 spans 14 amino acids. The source is a woman aged 50 to 60 in good health and CMV-seropositive. This chain uses TRBV6-6 with TRBJ2-1; TRBD1 might be the D (9 bases). Source material: PBMCs. The CDR3 DNA is TGTGCCAGCAGGCGGGACAGGGCGGGAGGTGAGCAGTTCTTC. Its protein is CASRRDRAGGEQFF.